These 25 T cell receptor beta chains were all obtained from the same sample, sequenced in a study of shared clonotypes between healthy human individuals. Repertoires were generated with immunoSEQ multiplex PCR, while TCRdb's copy carries only in-frame clones and drops some. Of approximately 1.5 million clones listed, around 98.5% are singletons. The sequenced sample consisted of naive CD4+ T cells sorted from blood. This sample's subset: CD45RA+ positively selected. Source of these receptors: a man aged 25 to 45 in good health.

The chain combines TRBV19 with TRBJ2-5; 8 nucleotides agree with TRBD1. J was trimmed by 4 bases and V by 6 bases; bases with no gene match: 10. Germline V lookup: CDR1 LNHDA, CDR2 SQIVND (reference sequence). This CDR3 is built from 15 residues. CDR3 sequence reads: CASRPVDRGRETQYF. The CDR3 bases are TGTGCCAGTAGACCTGTTGACAGGGGAAGAGAGACCCAGTACTTC.

V gene TRBV5-1 combines with J gene TRBJ2-3, with 10 positions matching TRBD2. Unmatched junction bases numbered 5, after V lost 0 bases and J lost 4 bases. From germline, CDR1 is SGHRS and CDR2 YFSETQ. This CDR3 is built from 16 residues. This CDR3 is CASSLVSSGSPDTQYF. The CDR3 DNA is TGCGCCAGCAGCTTGGTTTCTAGCGGGAGCCCAGATACGCAGTATTTT.

This rearrangement joins TRBV4-3 to TRBJ2-1; a weak D match, TRBD2 (6 bases). Germline-derived CDR1 and CDR2 are LGHNA and YSLEER. Trimming stripped 4 bases from V and 5 bases from J, with 15 bases between. The CDR3 consists of 15 residues. The CDR3 region has the DNA TGCGCCAGCAGCCGACAAATCGGGAGCGACAATGAGCAGTTCTTC. It encodes CASSRQIGSDNEQFF.

This chain links TRBV9 with TRBJ2-5; 8 bases agree with TRBD2. Germline lookup yields CDR1 SGDLS and CDR2 YYNGEE. The CDR3 totals 16 residues. The trim removed 2 bases at V and 3 bases at J, leaving 9 bases unmatched. CDR3 in DNA: TGTGCCAGCAGCGTTGTTGGACTAGCCAGAGAAGAGACCCAGTACTTC. This sequence encodes CASSVVGLAREETQYF.

The V gene is TRBV15, the J gene TRBJ2-2; 7 bases are a match to TRBD2. Germline loops: CDR1 LNHNV, CDR2 YYDKDF (reference sequence). Trimming cost V 4 bases and J 10 bases; bases outside gene matches: 12. The CDR3 sequence is 15 residues long. DNA for the CDR3: TGTGCCACCAGCACGGGACTACTCTTTAATGAGGAGCTGTTTTTT. Translated: CATSTGLLFNEELFF. The full variable domain, rest sourced from reference TRBV15 and TRBJ2-2, is DAMVIQNPRYQVTQFGKPVTLSCSQTLNHNVMYWYQQKSSQAPKLLFHYYDKDFNNEADTPDNFQSRRPNTSFCFLDIRSPGLGDTAMYLCATSTGLLFNEELFFGEGSRLTVL.

This chain joins TRBV5-1 and TRBJ2-5, with 7 positions matching TRBD2. The ends lost 0 bases at V and 2 bases at J; junction bases unmatched: 10. This CDR3 spans 17 amino acids. Germline V gene data show CDR1 as SGHRS and CDR2 as YFSETQ. The CDR3, as DNA: TGCGCCAGCAGCTTGGTACTAGCGAGAGGTTTGCAAGAGACCCAGTACTTC. Translated: CASSLVLARGLQETQYF.

This chain uses TRBV18 with TRBJ2-4; D is unclear. CDR1 is KGHSH and CDR2 is LQKENI in the germline V gene. V lost 0 bases and J 1 base, leaving 13 bases between the germline ends. CDR3 length equals 17 residues. The CDR3 DNA is TGTGCCAGCTCACCACCGTGGGCCCTGGGGGCCAAAAACATTCAGTACTTC. Amino acid sequence: CASSPPWALGAKNIQYF.

The sample holds one count of this clone. The V gene is TRBV29-1, the J gene TRBJ1-1; D is perhaps TRBD1 (5 bases). The CDR3 is made up of 14 amino acids. Germline CDR1 SQVTM, CDR2 ANQGSEA. The V end was cut by 2 bases, the J end by 4 bases, with 14 bases between. The chain's CDR3 is CSVEFSRGGTEAFF. CDR3 DNA: TGCAGCGTTGAATTCTCCCGGGGGGGCACTGAAGCTTTCTTT.

In the case of this clone: Other DNA sequences in this sample translate to the same CDR3. This sequence joins TRBV10-1 and TRBJ2-7, with TRBD2 as a possible D gene (5 bases). Looked up from germline, CDR1 is WNHNN and CDR2 is SYGVQD (reference sequence). V was shortened by 0 bases and J by 1 base, with 7 bases between the two germline ends. The CDR3 runs to 14 residues. CDR3 amino acids: CASSESRGSYEQYF. DNA for the CDR3: TGCGCCAGCAGTGAGTCTCGCGGGTCCTACGAGCAGTACTTC.

The chain combines TRBV6-1 with TRBJ2-7, with 8 bases identical to TRBD2. CDR1 MNHNS and CDR2 SASEGT come from the germline V gene. This CDR3 is built from 14 residues. V shed 5 bases and J 3 bases; nucleotides not matched to a gene: 6. As DNA, the CDR3 is TGTGCCAGCAGTCAGGCAGGGACTAGCTACGAGCAGTACTTC. Translated: CASSQAGTSYEQYF.

As to this clone: Other nucleotide sequences in the sample specify the same CDR3. The chain uses TRBV2 and TRBJ1-5; 8 nucleotides line up with TRBD1. The CDR3 has 12 residues. Germline trimming cut 10 bases from V and 7 bases from J; bases unmatched to any gene: 6. Germline CDR1 and CDR2: SNHLY and FYNNEI. The CDR3 loop is CATGQGRQPQHF. The CDR3 nucleotides are TGTGCCACCGGACAGGGTCGGCAGCCCCAGCATTTT.

Concerning this clone itself: This sample also contains other DNA sequences that code for the same CDR3. V is TRBV19 and J is TRBJ2-3, with no clear D. CDR1 is LNHDA and CDR2 is SQIVND in the germline V gene (reference sequence). The CDR3 consists of 12 residues. V was cut by 6 bases and J by 2 bases, with 6 bases left in between. CDR3 in amino acids: CASSQYTDTQYF. The CDR3 DNA reads TGTGCCAGTAGCCAATACACAGATACGCAGTATTTT.

This chain joins TRBV18 and TRBJ2-6; D not certain. Trimming shortened V by 2 bases and J by 0 bases, and 8 bases separated the two germline ends. The CDR3 spans 16 residues. Germline assignment: CDR1 KGHSH and CDR2 LQKENI. CDR3 bases: TGTGCCAGCTCACCAACCATGAGCTCTGGGGCCAACGTCCTGACTTTC. Translation gives CASSPTMSSGANVLTF.

The chain combines TRBV6-1 with TRBJ1-5; D remains unclear. Trimming removed 0 bases at V and 0 bases at J, with 6 bases between. The CDR3 totals 15 residues. Germline lookup yields CDR1 MNHNS and CDR2 SASEGT. CDR3 amino acids: CASSEAWHSNQPQHF. CDR3 nucleotide sequence: TGTGCCAGCAGTGAAGCCTGGCATAGCAATCAGCCCCAGCATTTT.

The V and J genes are TRBV4-2 and TRBJ2-1, with 12 bases identical to TRBD2. V shed 3 bases, J shed 7 bases, and the junction held 7 bases outside the gene matches. In germline, CDR1 is LGHNA, CDR2 YNFKEQ. The CDR3 length is 16 residues. The CDR3 loop reads CASSHRLAGVENEQFF. The CDR3 DNA reads as TGTGCCAGCAGCCACCGACTAGCGGGAGTGGAAAATGAGCAGTTCTTC.

J is TRBJ1-2 and V is TRBV19; 8 bases agree with TRBD1. V trimming: 4 bases; J trimming: 4 bases; junction bases outside the gene matches: 5. The CDR3 extends over 14 amino acids. The germline V gene encodes CDR1 LNHDA and CDR2 SQIVND (reference sequence). This CDR3 is CASSTQGAGYGYTF. In DNA form, the CDR3 reads TGTGCCAGTAGTACGCAGGGGGCTGGCTATGGCTACACCTTC.

This chain uses TRBV5-1 with TRBJ2-7; 10 bases are a match to TRBD2. In germline, CDR1 is SGHRS, CDR2 YFSETQ. The CDR3 totals 16 residues. After removal of 6 bases from V and 3 bases from J, the junction contained 12 bases not matched to a gene. The CDR3 DNA reads as TGCGCCAGCAACCCGGGACTAGCGATTGGGTACTACGAGCAGTACTTC. Its protein product is CASNPGLAIGYYEQYF.

This sequence joins TRBV10-3 and TRBJ2-1; 9 positions agree with TRBD1. V was clipped by 3 bases and J by 2 bases; unmatched bases: 2. CDR3 length: 15 residues. Germline V gene data show CDR1 as ENHRY and CDR2 as SYGVKD. Written as DNA, the CDR3 is TGTGCCATCAGTGAAGGGACAGGGACCTACAATGAGCAGTTCTTC. Its translation: CAISEGTGTYNEQFF.

Of note for this clone: The conserved phenylalanine or tryptophan is not found at the CDR3 terminus, so this likely reflects a read error. The CDR3 loop reads CASSHSYEQYL. CDR3 sequence (DNA): TGTGCCAGCAGTCACTCCTACGAGCAGTACCTC. V usage is TRBV28 and J usage is TRBJ2-7; no firm D call. The CDR3 is 11 amino acids. Looked up from germline, CDR1 is MDHEN and CDR2 is SYDVKM. Trimming took off 5 bases at V and 0 bases at J, with 2 bases between the two ends.

V usage is TRBV5-5 and J usage is TRBJ1-4, with 9 nucleotides matching TRBD1. J was trimmed by 4 bases and V by 3 bases; bases with no gene match: 7. This CDR3 has 16 residues. The germline V gene has CDR1 SGHKS and CDR2 YYEKEE (reference sequence). The CDR3: CASSYLPGQGNEKLFF. CDR3 nucleotide sequence: TGTGCCAGCAGCTACCTCCCGGGACAGGGTAATGAAAAACTGTTTTTT.

This clone came up once. The chain uses TRBV5-1 and TRBJ2-5; D not certain. Trimming cost V 1 base and J 1 base, with 14 bases left between them. In germline, CDR1 is SGHRS, CDR2 YFSETQ. This CDR3 is built from 16 residues. This CDR3 reads CASSLLLVGTQETQYF. In DNA form, the CDR3 reads TGCGCCAGCAGCTTGTTGCTAGTGGGAACCCAAGAGACCCAGTACTTC.

The chain is built from TRBV9 and TRBJ1-2, with a tentative D call TRBD1 (5 bases). CDR3 length: 14 amino acids. Germline assignment: CDR1 SGDLS and CDR2 YYNGEE. V was shortened by 5 bases and J by 9 bases, with 20 bases between the two germline ends. CDR3 sequence (DNA): TGTGCCAGCAGAACCGAGGGAGGGGTCGGTCGCTACACCTTC. Protein: CASRTEGGVGRYTF.

The J gene is TRBJ1-1, the V gene TRBV27; D is uncertain. CDR1 is MNHEY and CDR2 is SMNVEV in the germline V gene (reference sequence). The V end was cut by 1 base, the J end by 3 bases, with 12 bases between. This CDR3 region has 15 residues. CDR3 sequence (DNA): TGTGCCAGCAGTTTATTCGGAGGGAAGGACACTGAAGCTTTCTTT. This encodes CASSLFGGKDTEAFF.

This chain uses TRBV7-9 with TRBJ2-1; possibly TRBD2 for D (6 bases). Trimming took off 5 bases at V and 10 bases at J, with 15 bases between the two ends. Germline V gene data show CDR1 as SEHNR and CDR2 as FQNEAQ (reference sequence). The CDR3 sequence is 13 residues long. The CDR3 protein is CASSPRLVGEQFF. As DNA, the CDR3 is TGTGCCAGCAGCCCGCGACTAGTTGGCGAGCAGTTCTTC.

The rearrangement uses TRBV27 and TRBJ2-1, with D possibly matching TRBD2 (5 bases). Trimming removed 8 bases at V and 9 bases at J, with 23 bases between. This CDR3 contains 15 residues. Germline V CDR1 and CDR2: MNHEY, SMNVEV (reference sequence). CDR3 coding DNA: TGTGCCAGCCGCGTATTAGCACCCGTGGGGAGTGAGCAGTTCTTC. It codes for CASRVLAPVGSEQFF.